This T cell receptor beta chain was identified in a study of T-cell memory formation after mild COVID-19. Study conclusions and caveats: Nothing showed for sure that second-wave clones peaking on day 37 were SARS-CoV-2 specific.

The sample holds many counts of this clonotype. The antigen is not known. The V end lost 4 bases, the J end lost 3 bases, and 14 bases lay between the germline ends. The CDR3 has 14 residues. The germline CDR1 and CDR2 sequences are SGHRS and YFSETQ. Constant-segment primers were used for 5'RACE, and the resulting TCR alpha and TCR beta cDNA libraries carried sample barcodes and UMIs. TCRdb re-analysed the 5' RACE reads in MiXCR, keeping a single row per CDR3 protein. The table shows 200,000 to 250,000 distinct CDR3 sequences, with 9% to 10% occurring only once. This TCR came from a man younger than 35 who had mild COVID-19 (a few samples of this study predate the infection). Cell type and time point are not known. Source material: PBMCs or a T cell subset sorted from them (not recorded which). The chain combines TRBV5-1 with TRBJ2-7; TRBD1 might be the D (6 bases). CDR3 loop: CASSPVGQSYEQYF. The CDR3 DNA reads TGCGCCAGCAGCCCAGTTGGACAGAGCTACGAGCAGTACTTC.